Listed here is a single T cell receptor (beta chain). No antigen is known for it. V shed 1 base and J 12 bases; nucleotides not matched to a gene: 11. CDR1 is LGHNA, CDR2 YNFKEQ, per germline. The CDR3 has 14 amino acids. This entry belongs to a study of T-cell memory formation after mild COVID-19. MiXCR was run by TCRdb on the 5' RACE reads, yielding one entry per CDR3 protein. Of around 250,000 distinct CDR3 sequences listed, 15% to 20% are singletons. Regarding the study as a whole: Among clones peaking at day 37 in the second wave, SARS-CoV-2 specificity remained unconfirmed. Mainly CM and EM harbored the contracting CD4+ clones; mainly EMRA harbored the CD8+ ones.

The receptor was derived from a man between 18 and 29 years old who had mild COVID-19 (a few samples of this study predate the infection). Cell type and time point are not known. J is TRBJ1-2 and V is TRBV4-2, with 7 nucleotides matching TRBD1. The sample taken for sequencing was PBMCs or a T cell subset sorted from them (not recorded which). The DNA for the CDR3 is TGTGCCAGCAGCCAAGGGGACAGCCCAACTTTTAACACCTTC. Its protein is CASSQGDSPTFNTF.